The 5 T cell receptor beta chains reported below all come from one sample, sequenced in a study of blood T cell repertoires in COVID-19. TCRdb keeps only in-frame clones here, not all; method: immunoSEQ multiplex PCR. The profile shows around 45,000 clones, 69% of them singletons. Sequencing was done on a sample of peripheral blood. These receptors all stem from a man older than 75 with acute or convalescent COVID-19.

The chain has TRBV7-9 and TRBJ2-7, with D possibly being TRBD1 (6 bases). This CDR3 has 13 amino acids. V dropped 5 bases and J dropped 4 bases, with 12 bases sitting between them. The germline V gene has CDR1 SEHNR and CDR2 FQNEAQ (reference sequence). In DNA form, the CDR3 reads TGTGCCAGCAGCCGCGACAGGATGTACGAGCAGTACTTC. Its translation: CASSRDRMYEQYF.

This clone turned up a few times. The rearrangement joins TRBV9 to TRBJ1-6, with 10 nucleotides matching TRBD1. This CDR3 has 16 residues. V shed 3 bases and J 2 bases; nucleotides not matched to a gene: 2. Germline V gives CDR1 SGDLS, CDR2 YYNGEE. CDR3 region: CASSGQGAPYNSPLHF. In DNA, the CDR3 is TGTGCCAGCAGCGGACAGGGGGCCCCCTATAATTCACCCCTCCACTTT.

The chain recombines TRBV5-1 with TRBJ1-6; D is unclear. The CDR3 length is 16 residues. Trimming cost V 1 base and J 7 bases, with 15 bases left between them. Germline-derived CDR1 and CDR2 are SGHRS and YFSETQ. The CDR3 DNA sequence: TGCGCCAGCAGCTTGCTTGGCTCGACGGGGAATTCACCCCTCCACTTT. This encodes CASSLLGSTGNSPLHF.

V gene TRBV24-1 combines with J gene TRBJ2-5, with D perhaps matching TRBD1 (5 bases). The germline gives CDR1 KGHDR, CDR2 SFDVKD. CDR3 length: 14 amino acids. With 7 bases removed from V and 4 bases from J, the gap between germline ends came to 15 bases. The CDR3 protein is CATSQGPPLETQYF. DNA of the CDR3: TGTGCCACCAGCCAGGGCCCTCCTTTAGAGACCCAGTACTTC.

This clone was observed a single time. The gene calls are TRBV19 and TRBJ1-2; D gene ambiguous. The ends were cut back, 5 bases at V and 4 bases at J, with 17 bases in the middle. The CDR3 extends over 15 amino acids. Germline V lookup: CDR1 LNHDA, CDR2 SQIVND (reference sequence). CDR3 bases: TGTGCCAGTAGTGCGCGGACCGAAACTAGCTATGGCTACACCTTC. As protein: CASSARTETSYGYTF.